Sequencing of this T cell receptor (beta chain) was carried out in a study of identical twins. The CDR3 contains 15 residues. Between the trimmed V and J ends, which lost 6 bases and 1 base, there was a span of 12 bases. Per the germline V gene, CDR1 is MNHNS and CDR2 is SASEGT. Template switching added a universal primer site, and cDNA bore unique molecular identifiers. TCRdb passed the 5' RACE reads through MiXCR, listing each CDR3 protein once. The data show 510,000 or so distinct CDR3 sequences, with roughly 15% seen just once and around 0.4% held by the top ten. The same data also went into a second study, on yellow fever vaccine responses in identical twins. From that paper: Twins reportedly appeared to share part of their vaccine T cell response while keeping part individual.

Sequencing was done on a sample of CD4+ T cells sorted from blood. The source is a woman aged 18-35 years in good health. The chain uses TRBV6-1 and TRBJ2-2; no clear D gene. The CDR3 DNA follows: TGTGCCAGCAGCTCGAATAATGAGAACACCGGGGAGCTGTTTTTT. Amino acids: CASSSNNENTGELFF.